Listed here are 23 T cell receptor beta chains from one sample, sequenced in a study of brain metastases from non-small cell lung cancer. Sequencing was performed with immunoSEQ multiplex PCR; in TCRdb, only in-frame clones are kept and a portion is missing. The sample has 4,500 to 5,000 clones, about 88% seen once. The specimen sequenced was tissue from a brain metastasis. Receptor source: a donor over 35 with non-small cell lung cancer.

The CDR3 reads CASSDPVLAPQHF. The CDR3 nucleotides are TGCGCCAGCAGTGATCCAGTGTTGGCGCCCCAGCATTTT. V usage is TRBV10-2 and J usage is TRBJ1-5; D is uncertain. This CDR3 region has 13 residues. Trimming took 3 bases from V and 9 from J, leaving 12 bases between them. From germline, CDR1 is WSHSY and CDR2 SAAADI.

In its sample, this clone was seen a few times. The rearrangement uses TRBV5-4 and TRBJ1-1; the D is unclear. The ends were cut back, 3 bases at V and 5 bases at J, with 8 bases in the middle. From germline, CDR1 is SGHNT and CDR2 YYREEE (reference sequence). The CDR3 has 12 amino acids. The CDR3 nucleotides are TGTGCCAGCAGCTCCGGGGAAACTGAAGCTTTCTTT. Residues: CASSSGETEAFF.

V is TRBV5-4 and J is TRBJ2-7; the D gene is possibly TRBD2 (6 bases). The CDR3 spans 14 residues. Trimming pared 6 bases from V and 1 base from J, leaving 14 bases between. CDR1 and CDR2 from the germline V gene are SGHNT and YYREEE (reference sequence). This CDR3 reads CASTASGGSYEQYF. The CDR3 nucleotides are TGTGCCAGCACCGCCAGTGGGGGGTCCTACGAGCAGTACTTC.

This chain joins TRBV5-5 and TRBJ2-7; D gene unclear. Germline loops: CDR1 SGHKS, CDR2 YYEKEE (reference sequence). The V end lost 1 base, the J end lost 1 base, and 12 bases lay between the germline ends. CDR3 size: 15 residues. The CDR3 DNA reads TGTGCCAGCAGCTTGAGGCAATTACCGTCCTACGAGCAGTACTTC. It codes for CASSLRQLPSYEQYF.

This chain links TRBV27 with TRBJ1-2; TRBD1 aligns across 7 bases. Trimming removed 6 bases from V and 9 bases from J; junction bases left unmatched: 19. The CDR3 is made up of 16 amino acids. CDR1 is MNHEY, CDR2 SMNVEV, per germline (reference sequence). The CDR3, as DNA: TGTGCCAGCAGCTCCATTTATGGCCGACAGGGAGAGAGCTACACCTTC. This sequence encodes CASSSIYGRQGESYTF.

CDR3: CASSPLPGQGTGNTIYF. The CDR3 nucleotides read TGTGCCAGCTCACCACTACCGGGACAGGGGACCGGAAACACCATATATTTT. The chain joins TRBV18 to TRBJ1-3, with TRBD1 matching 10 bases. Losses at the gene ends were 1 base for V and 4 bases for J; bases not matched to a gene: 7. Germline loops: CDR1 KGHSH, CDR2 LQKENI. The CDR3 sequence is 17 residues long.

The chain combines TRBV5-1 with TRBJ2-1; D possibly corresponds to TRBD2 (5 bases). This CDR3 region has 16 residues. V lost 2 bases, J lost 3 bases, and 15 bases lay in between. Germline CDR1 and CDR2: SGHRS and YFSETQ. CDR3 residues: CASSLFLGLFYNEQFF. Here the CDR3 DNA reads TGCGCCAGCAGCTTATTCCTTGGACTCTTCTACAATGAGCAGTTCTTC.

The chain is built from TRBV5-5 and TRBJ2-7; D unclear. The CDR3 extends over 12 amino acids. Germline CDR1 SGHKS, CDR2 YYEKEE (reference sequence). V was cut by 2 bases and J by 5 bases, with 8 bases left in between. Here the CDR3 DNA reads TGTGCCAGCAGCTTTGAGTCCGACGAGCAGTACTTC. Residues: CASSFESDEQYF. The whole variable domain, filled in from reference TRBV5-5 and TRBJ2-7, reads DAGVTQSPTHLIKTRGQQVTLRCSPISGHKSVSWYQQVLGQGPQFIFQYYEKEERGRGNFPDRFSARQFPNYSSELNVNALLLGDSALYLCASSFESDEQYFGPGTRLTVT.

CDR3 DNA: TGTGCCAGCAGCCGCTTGGGACCGCCCCTGCTGTTTTTT. Protein sequence: CASSRLGPPLLFF. This rearrangement joins TRBV3-1 (or the pseudogene TRBV3-2) to TRBJ2-2; possibly TRBD1 or TRBD2 for D (5 bases each). The V gene lost 4 bases and the J gene lost 13 bases, with 16 bases spanning the gap. Germline lookup yields CDR1 LGHDT and CDR2 YNNKEL (reference sequence). This CDR3 has 13 amino acids.

The chain is built from TRBV24-1 and TRBJ2-5; 11 bases are a match to TRBD1. Germline CDR1 is KGHDR and CDR2 is SFDVKD. J gave up 4 bases and V 2 bases, and 14 bases lay outside the gene matches. CDR3 size: 19 residues. CDR3 nucleotide sequence: TGTGCCACCAGTGATTCTCTACCCTACCGGACAGGGGGCCTAGAGACCCAGTACTTC. Residues: CATSDSLPYRTGGLETQYF.

Concerning this clone itself: Germline and junction disagree at one end, which may indicate a read error. The chain employs TRBV27 and TRBJ2-4, with 7 positions matching TRBD2. The germline gives CDR1 MNHEY, CDR2 SMNVEV (reference sequence). The CDR3 sequence is 16 residues long. This CDR3 is CANSLLRELAKNIQYF. The CDR3 DNA sequence: TGTGCCAACAGTTTATTGCGGGAGCTAGCCAAAAACATTCAGTACTTC.

The chain has TRBV7-9 and TRBJ2-3; D possibly corresponds to TRBD2 (6 bases). The V end was cut by 5 bases, the J end by 0 bases, with 18 bases between. This CDR3 contains 17 residues. CDR1 SEHNR and CDR2 FQNEAQ come from the germline V gene (reference sequence). CDR3 sequence reads: CASSGLEWGDSTDTQYF. The CDR3 DNA reads TGTGCCAGCAGCGGGTTAGAGTGGGGGGATAGCACAGATACGCAGTATTTT. The full variable domain, its missing parts supplied by reference TRBV7-9 and TRBJ2-3, is DTGVSQNPRHKITKRGQNVTFRCDPISEHNRLYWYRQTLGQGPEFLTYFQNEAQLEKSRLLSDRFSAERPKGSFSTLEIQRTEQGDSAMYLCASSGLEWGDSTDTQYFGPGTRLTVL.

The J gene is TRBJ2-5, the V gene TRBV5-4; no clear D. Trimming removed 4 bases at V and 6 bases at J, with 16 bases between. In germline, CDR1 is SGHNT, CDR2 YYREEE (reference sequence). There are 14 residues in the CDR3. Here the CDR3 DNA reads TGTGCCAGCAGCCTACGGTGGGAAGACAAGACCCAGTACTTC. This translates into CASSLRWEDKTQYF.

V and J are TRBV29-1 and TRBJ2-3; maybe TRBD1 (5 bases). Trimming stripped 4 bases from V and 3 bases from J, with 17 bases between. Looked up from germline, CDR1 is SQVTM and CDR2 is ANQGSEA. The CDR3 runs 15 residues. CDR3: CSVAAGWGMTDTQYF. CDR3 DNA: TGCAGCGTTGCGGCAGGTTGGGGCATGACAGATACGCAGTATTTT.

This chain links TRBV19 with TRBJ1-3; D remains ambiguous. The CDR3 has 13 residues. V lost 2 bases, J lost 2 bases, and 4 bases lay in between. Germline values: CDR1 LNHDA, CDR2 SQIVND (reference sequence). The CDR3 reads CASSIIPGNTIYF. The CDR3 DNA is TGTGCCAGTAGTATAATCCCTGGAAACACCATATATTTT.

This clone was counted a few times. V is TRBV5-5 and J is TRBJ1-6; D not resolved. There are 15 residues in the CDR3. The germline V and J ends were trimmed by 1 base and 6 bases, with 11 bases remaining between them. CDR1 SGHKS and CDR2 YYEKEE come from the germline V gene (reference sequence). As DNA, the CDR3 is TGTGCCAGCAGCTTGTTGGTCAGCTCTAATTCACCCCTCCACTTT. Its translation is CASSLLVSSNSPLHF.

The J gene is TRBJ2-3, the V gene TRBV30; possibly TRBD1 or TRBD2 for D (5 bases each). Trimming removed 1 base from V and 0 bases from J, with 8 bases in between. CDR3 size: 14 residues. The V gene's germline CDR1 is GTSNPN and CDR2 SVGIG (reference sequence). The CDR3 loop is CAWSGGGSTDTQYF. CDR3 DNA: TGTGCCTGGAGTGGGGGCGGGAGCACAGATACGCAGTATTTT.

The chain couples TRBV6-2 or TRBV6-3 to TRBJ1-1; no clear D. The germline V gene has CDR1 MNHEY and CDR2 SVGEGT. There are 14 residues in the CDR3. The germline V and J ends were trimmed by 4 bases and 0 bases, with 9 bases remaining between them. As DNA, the CDR3 is TGTGCCAGCAGTTTCTCTCCCATGAACACTGAAGCTTTCTTT. Translated: CASSFSPMNTEAFF.

The rearrangement uses TRBV6-1 and TRBJ2-7; D might be TRBD2 (5 bases). Trimming took off 3 bases at V and 5 bases at J, with 11 bases between the two ends. In germline, CDR1 is MNHNS, CDR2 SASEGT. The CDR3 sequence is 13 residues long. CDR3 sequence (DNA): TGTGCCAGCAGTGAGGGAGACCGGAACGAGCAGTACTTC. It yields the protein CASSEGDRNEQYF.

The chain has TRBV2 and TRBJ1-6; 7 bases agree with TRBD1. Germline V gene data show CDR1 as SNHLY and CDR2 as FYNNEI. The CDR3 runs to 15 residues. Germline trimming cut 4 bases from V and 7 bases from J; bases unmatched to any gene: 7. CDR3 amino acids: CASSAYGQDNSPLHF. DNA for the CDR3: TGTGCCAGCAGTGCTTACGGACAGGACAATTCACCCCTCCACTTT.

This rearrangement joins TRBV5-4 to TRBJ1-2, with 7 nucleotides matching TRBD1. J gave up 3 bases and V 2 bases, and 4 bases lay outside the gene matches. CDR1 and CDR2 from the germline V gene are SGHNT and YYREEE (reference sequence). The CDR3 sequence is 14 residues long. CDR3 loop: CASSLGGGYYGYTF. As DNA, the CDR3 is TGTGCCAGCAGCTTAGGGGGCGGTTACTATGGCTACACCTTC.

The chain carries TRBV19 and TRBJ2-6, with D perhaps given as TRBD1 or TRBD2 (5 bases each). The ends were cut back, 7 bases at V and 4 bases at J, with 14 bases in the middle. The CDR3 sequence is 15 residues long. CDR1 is LNHDA, CDR2 SQIVND, per germline (reference sequence). The CDR3 coding sequence is TGTGCCAGTACCGGGGACGGGCAAGGGGCCAACGTCCTGACTTTC. Protein product: CASTGDGQGANVLTF.

The rearrangement joins TRBV10-3 to TRBJ2-5; 8 positions match TRBD1. This CDR3 comprises 16 residues. In germline, CDR1 is ENHRY, CDR2 SYGVKD. With V trimmed by 2 bases and J by 1 base, 6 bases remained unmatched. In nucleotides, the CDR3 is TGTGCCATCAGTGAGGGCGACAGGGGAAGCCAAGAGACCCAGTACTTC. It codes for CAISEGDRGSQETQYF.